This T cell receptor beta chain was observed in a study of T cell changes during pregnancy in multiple sclerosis. CDR1 MNHEY and CDR2 SVGAGI come from the germline V gene. The V and J ends lost 2 bases and 7 bases respectively, with 18 bases between them. The CDR3 has 15 residues. This table comes from immunoSEQ multiplex PCR, and its TCRdb copy is limited to in-frame clones, with some not included. Here the sample spans 50,000 to 70,000 clones, 90% to 95% being singletons. The origin of this receptor is a female donor in good health, enrolled as a control in a pregnancy study. This specimen consisted of peripheral blood, obtained in the third trimester of pregnancy. The chain links TRBV6-5 to TRBJ2-7, with a possible D match to TRBD1 (6 bases). In DNA form, the CDR3 reads TGTGCCAGCAGTTACCGCCCGGACAGCCTAGATGAGCAGTACTTC. Translated, it gives CASSYRPDSLDEQYF.